This T cell receptor (beta chain) was recorded in a study of T cell repertoires in cytomegalovirus infection. Across the whole study: Public TCR beta signatures provided an indication of both CMV infection and a matching HLA type. Study-level results: CMV-specific TCR beta clonotypes restricted by HLA-C dominated the ex vivo response. Summed frequency of public TCR beta families distinguished CMV carriers with the relevant HLA.

This clonotype was seen many times. Its specificity is not known. Each CDR3 protein is one row after TCRdb ran MiXCR on the reads. Of roughly 630,000 distinct CDR3 sequences listed, 20% to 25% were seen once; the top ten hold 8%. The germline CDR1 and CDR2 sequences are SEHNR and FQNEAQ (reference sequence). The ends were cut back, 5 bases at V and 1 base at J, with 14 bases in the middle. CDR3 length: 15 amino acids. This clonotype originated in a human donor in good health (CMV status not recorded). Some clones in this sample may be carry-over from other donors' samples. The specimen was CD8+ T cells from PBMCs. The J gene is TRBJ1-1, the V gene TRBV7-9; the D gene is possibly TRBD1 (5 bases). CDR3 protein: CASSLTLGQNTEAFF. In nucleotides, the CDR3 is TGTGCCAGCAGCCTAACCTTGGGGCAGAACACTGAAGCTTTCTTT.